This entry lists 9 T cell receptor beta chains sequenced from one sample in a study of blood T cells in healthy people across ages. Through a sample-barcoded 5' primer and a J-beta primer mix, a second PCR was run for roughly 7 to 11 cycles. TCRdb independently ran MiXCR on the 5' RACE reads; one entry per CDR3 protein. The data show roughly 2 million distinct CDR3 sequences, 40% to 55% seen once. Specimen: blood. The source is a woman in her 40s in good health.

This clonotype has only a few counts. The J gene is TRBJ2-5, the V gene TRBV4-3; D is perhaps TRBD2 (5 bases). The CDR3 is 15 amino acids. Germline V CDR1 and CDR2: LGHNA, YSLEER. Trimming stripped 0 bases from V and 6 bases from J, with 14 bases between. The CDR3 nucleotides are TGCGCCAGCAGCCAAGATGGGAACCTCGGGAAGACCCAGTACTTC. Encoded protein: CASSQDGNLGKTQYF.

The J gene is TRBJ2-4, the V gene TRBV7-9; a weak D match, TRBD1 (6 bases). Matching the DNA end better, TRBJ2-7 makes the J call doubtful. Per the germline V gene, CDR1 is SEHNR and CDR2 is FQNEAQ (reference sequence). The CDR3 totals 15 residues. The CDR3 here is CASSLLRDKLYEQYF. The CDR3 bases are TGTGCCAGCAGCTTACTCCGGGACAAGCTATACGAGCAGTACTTC.

The rearrangement uses TRBV6-6 and TRBJ2-3; TRBD2 aligns across 9 bases. The CDR3 has 16 residues. CDR1 and CDR2 from the germline V gene are MNHNY and SVGAGI (reference sequence). With 0 bases clipped from V and 5 bases from J, the junction kept 6 bases outside the gene matches. DNA of the CDR3: TGTGCCAGCAGTTACTCCCTAGCGGGGTTCAGAGATACGCAGTATTTT. Translation: CASSYSLAGFRDTQYF.

This sequence joins TRBV6-6 and TRBJ2-7, with no clear D. The CDR3 runs to 12 residues. Trimming shortened V by 5 bases and J by 5 bases, and 10 bases separated the two germline ends. The V gene's germline CDR1 is MNHNY and CDR2 SVGAGI (reference sequence). The CDR3 nucleotides read TGTGCCAGCAGTCCCAGTAGGGACGAGCAGTACTTC. Its translation: CASSPSRDEQYF.

This clonotype has a handful of counts. This chain connects TRBV7-2 to TRBJ1-5; TRBD1 agrees at 7 bases. CDR1 and CDR2 (germline): SGHTA, FQGNSA. J lost 4 bases, V lost 5 bases, and 5 bases had no gene match. The CDR3 contains 14 residues. DNA for the CDR3: TGTGCCAGCAGCGTCGGGACAGTAAATCAGCCCCAGCATTTT. Translating gives CASSVGTVNQPQHF.

This clonotype showed up just a few times. This rearrangement joins TRBV2 to TRBJ2-1; D is ambiguous. This CDR3 contains 15 residues. Germline CDR1 reads SNHLY; CDR2 reads FYNNEI. Trimming stripped 1 base from V and 2 bases from J, with 9 bases between. In DNA, the CDR3 is TGTGCCAGCAGTGAAGACAAGGTGCCCTACAATGAGCAGTTCTTC. This gives the protein CASSEDKVPYNEQFF.

Worth noting for this clonotype: Compared with germline, one end of the junction differs, possibly owing to a read error. V is TRBV7-9 and J is TRBJ2-4; D is possibly TRBD2 (6 bases). In germline, CDR1 is SEHNR, CDR2 FQNEAQ (reference sequence). This CDR3 has 17 residues. DNA of the CDR3: TGTGCCAGCAGCTTAGCCGGGGGACGCGGGGCCAAAAACATTCGGTACTTC. This translates into CASSLAGGRGAKNIRYF.

In its sample, this clonotype was seen once. The genes are TRBV9 and TRBJ2-1; maybe TRBD1 (6 bases). The germline V and J ends were trimmed by 2 bases and 2 bases, with 11 bases remaining between them. This CDR3 contains 15 residues. Germline lookup yields CDR1 SGDLS and CDR2 YYNGEE. The CDR3 nucleotides read TGTGCCAGCAGCGTCTGGGGGCATCCCTACAATGAGCAGTTCTTC. Protein sequence: CASSVWGHPYNEQFF.

This chain links TRBV6-6 with TRBJ2-5; 8 bases line up with TRBD2. The J call could be wrong; TRBJ2-7 is a better fit for the DNA end. Germline V lookup: CDR1 MNHNY, CDR2 SVGAGI (reference sequence). There are 15 residues in the CDR3. The CDR3 region is CASSYIAGGGYEQYF. The DNA for the CDR3 is TGTGCCAGCAGTTACATAGCCGGGGGGGGGTACGAGCAGTACTTC.